This TCR beta chain was captured in a study of T cells after posttransplantation cyclophosphamide. This clone showed up many times. Its antigen is unidentified. Study results and caveats: After PTCy, TRB diversity resembled that of CNI/methotrexate controls. TRB overlap between skin or GI tissue T cells and blood was limited.

V gave up 5 bases and J gave up 4 bases; unmatched junction bases: 4. The V gene's germline CDR1 is MNHNS and CDR2 SASEGT. The CDR3 loop spans 15 amino acids. Profiling relied on immunoSEQ multiplex PCR, and the TCRdb table lists in-frame clones only, not all of them. The sample has 30,000 or so clones, none seen only once; the top ten hold 4.8%. The receptor was derived from a woman in her 30s in good health and a related stem cell transplant donor. Sequencing used PBMCs. The chain combines TRBV6-1 with TRBJ2-1, with 11 nucleotides matching TRBD2. CDR3 DNA: TGTGCCAGCAGTCCCACTAGCGGGGGATACAATGAGCAGTTCTTC. Encoded protein: CASSPTSGGYNEQFF.